This paragraph covers one T cell receptor (beta chain) sequence. The antigen remains undetermined. This record comes from a study of graft-versus-host responses after intestinal transplantation. At the level of the study: Multivisceral, liver-intestinal, or isolated intestinal grafts went to recipients. The recipients all started with anti-thymocyte globulin induction and then took tacrolimus and steroids for about 3 years.

Data came from immunoSEQ multiplex PCR; TCRdb stores just in-frame clones and leaves some out. The sample comprises about 88,000 clones, roughly 92% of which are singletons, and 0.3% to 0.35% rests with the top ten. Study-wide results and limits: Ileal or blood samples showed some GvH clones first, and such clones were also found in recipient marrow. Graft-donor T cell macrochimerism coincided with high graft-versus-host to host-versus-graft clonal ratios in allografts.

The input for sequencing was unstimulated CD4+ T cells sorted from spleen or lymph node cells, taken before intestinal transplant. The TCR sequence derives from a human donor who received an intestinal transplant.

The CDR3 sequence: CASSLASRWEWATGELFF. CDR3 nucleotide sequence: TGTGCCAGCAGCTTAGCAAGTAGGTGGGAGTGGGCCACCGGGGAGCTGTTTTTT. The chain carries TRBV7-9 and TRBJ2-2; D may be TRBD2 (5 bases). The germline V gene has CDR1 SEHNR and CDR2 FQNEAQ (reference sequence). V gave up 0 bases and J gave up 4 bases, with 18 bases separating them. The CDR3 has 18 residues.